A single sample is the source of the 22 T cell receptor beta chains below, sequenced in a study of breast tumors, draining lymph nodes, adjacent tissues. Using its own MiXCR run on the multiplex PCR reads, TCRdb lists one record per CDR3 protein. The repertoire holds nearly 200,000 distinct CDR3 sequences, with approximately 33% as singletons. Breast cancer patients provided tissue from their axillary draining lymph nodes. The sequencing sample was made of axillary lymph node tissue. These receptors were taken from a female donor with breast cancer. Some clones in this sample may be carry-over from other donors' samples.

The V call is TRBV2, the J call TRBJ1-5; D is ambiguous. The CDR3 covers 15 residues. The ends were cut back, 3 bases at V and 0 bases at J, with 9 bases in the middle. CDR1 SNHLY and CDR2 FYNNEI come from the germline V gene. CDR3 amino acids: CASSEVPYSNQPQHF. The CDR3 DNA reads TGTGCCAGCAGTGAGGTCCCGTATAGCAATCAGCCCCAGCATTTT.

V is TRBV27 and J is TRBJ2-7; 11 bases agree with TRBD2. The CDR3 extends over 16 amino acids. V gave up 4 bases and J gave up 4 bases; unmatched junction bases: 9. Germline V gene lookup returns CDR1 MNHEY and CDR2 SMNVEV (reference sequence). CDR3 sequence (DNA): TGTGCCAGCAGTTCATCCCAGGGACTAGCGGATTACGAGCAGTACTTC. This translates into CASSSSQGLADYEQYF.

On this clonotype: A much more abundant neighbour one base away suggests this may be a read error. The gene calls are TRBV20-1 and TRBJ2-1; 10 nucleotides line up with TRBD1. This CDR3 has 13 residues. CDR1 and CDR2 (germline): DFQATT, SNEGSKA (reference sequence). The chain's CDR3 is CSAPRDRGNAQFF. The CDR3 bases are TGCAGTGCTCCGAGGGACAGGGGTAATGCGCAGTTCTTC.

This clonotype was found many times. The chain combines TRBV7-9 with TRBJ1-6, with D maybe TRBD1 (6 bases). The CDR3 consists of 13 residues. V dropped 3 bases and J dropped 9 bases, with 9 bases sitting between them. The germline V gene has CDR1 SEHNR and CDR2 FQNEAQ (reference sequence). The CDR3 region is CASSLDSFSPLHF. The CDR3 DNA reads as TGTGCCAGCAGCTTGGACAGTTTTTCACCCCTCCACTTT.

This clonotype occurred many times. The gene calls are TRBV9 and TRBJ2-1; a possible D gene is TRBD1 (5 bases). The CDR3 length is 14 residues. Germline lookup yields CDR1 SGDLS and CDR2 YYNGEE. The ends were cut back, 0 bases at V and 6 bases at J, with 10 bases in the middle. The CDR3 nucleotides are TGTGCCAGCAGCGTAGGCCCAGGGTTCAATGAGCAGTTCTTC. Its protein product is CASSVGPGFNEQFF.

This clonotype showed up many times. The V gene is TRBV11-2, the J gene TRBJ2-6; 13 positions match TRBD2. The CDR3 has 17 amino acids. Germline V lookup: CDR1 SGHAT, CDR2 FQNNGV. Trimming at V came to 4 bases and at J to 4 bases, leaving 4 bases not matched to a gene. For the CDR3, the DNA is TGTGCCAGCAGCTCGGGACTAGCGGGATCAGGGGCCAACGTCCTGACTTTC. Translation gives CASSSGLAGSGANVLTF.

This clonotype was found many times. The V call is TRBV20-1, the J call TRBJ2-1, with a possible D match to TRBD1 (5 bases). Trimming left V 6 bases short and J 0 bases short, with 12 bases between. Per germline, CDR1 DFQATT and CDR2 SNEGSKA (reference sequence). CDR3 length: 14 residues. The CDR3 DNA sequence: TGCAGTGCCCGCACAGGAAACTCCTACAATGAGCAGTTCTTC. Translating gives CSARTGNSYNEQFF.

This clonotype was detected many times. The chain recombines TRBV6-5 with TRBJ2-7; TRBD2 matches 9 bases. The germline gives CDR1 MNHEY, CDR2 SVGAGI. J was trimmed by 6 bases and V by 5 bases; bases with no gene match: 8. The CDR3 is made up of 14 amino acids. CDR3 coding DNA: TGTGCCAGCAGTCCCTCCGAGACTAGCGGCGAGCAGTACTTC. Translating gives CASSPSETSGEQYF.

To note about this clonotype: The germline gene is not matched at one end of the junction; a read error may be the cause. The genes are TRBV4-1 and TRBJ2-5; D not resolved. Germline CDR1 reads MGHRA; CDR2 reads YSYEKL. This CDR3 comprises 19 residues. Written as DNA, the CDR3 is TGTGCCAGCAGCCCGGAGCAGGTGTCAATCAGCCCCAGCATAGAGACCCAGTACTTC. Protein: CASSPEQVSISPSIETQYF.

This clonotype was detected many times. The chain links TRBV19 to TRBJ2-1; 7 bases fit TRBD2. The CDR3 contains 13 residues. In germline, CDR1 is LNHDA, CDR2 SQIVND (reference sequence). The J segment lost 12 bases and the V segment lost 8 bases, leaving 13 bases of the junction unmatched. The CDR3 region is CASGLGPWEGQFF. Here the CDR3 DNA reads TGTGCCAGTGGCTTGGGGCCTTGGGAGGGGCAGTTCTTC. Full variable domain (rest looked up from reference TRBV19 and TRBJ2-1): DGGITQSPKYLFRKEGQNVTLSCEQNLNHDAMYWYRQDPGQGLRLIYYSQIVNDFQKGDIAEGYSVSREKKESFPLTVTSAQKNPTAFYLCASGLGPWEGQFFGPGTRLTVL.

With respect to this clonotype: A much larger clonotype is one base distant, so this may be a read error. The chain recombines TRBV5-1 with TRBJ1-2; D is undetermined. Per germline, CDR1 SGHRS and CDR2 YFSETQ. CDR3 length: 14 residues. The CDR3 is CTSSPDWEDYGYTF. CDR3 sequence (DNA): TGCACCAGCAGCCCCGACTGGGAGGACTATGGCTACACCTTC.

The table lists this clonotype with many counts. For the CDR3, the DNA is TGTGCCTGGAGTGTGACTAGAAATCAGCCCCAGCATTTT. Its translation is CAWSVTRNQPQHF. The chain employs TRBV30 and TRBJ1-5; unclear D gene. The germline V and J ends were trimmed by 0 bases and 4 bases, with 7 bases remaining between them. In germline, CDR1 is GTSNPN, CDR2 SVGIG (reference sequence). The CDR3 sequence is 13 residues long.

The V gene is TRBV19, the J gene TRBJ2-1; 7 bases fit TRBD1. After removal of 4 bases from V and 8 bases from J, the junction contained 20 bases not matched to a gene. The CDR3 has 18 residues. The germline V gene has CDR1 LNHDA and CDR2 SQIVND (reference sequence). CDR3 loop: CASSNGLGRGSNKDEQFF. CDR3 in DNA: TGTGCCAGTAGTAATGGTCTGGGCAGGGGGTCAAATAAGGATGAGCAGTTCTTC.

Many counts were recorded for this clonotype. The chain uses TRBV29-1 and TRBJ1-2; possibly TRBD1 for D (5 bases). Germline V CDR1 and CDR2: SQVTM, ANQGSEA. This CDR3 comprises 12 residues. The germline V and J ends were trimmed by 5 bases and 8 bases, with 15 bases remaining between them. The CDR3 nucleotides read TGCAGCGTTCGTGGGGGAATGGAGGGCTACACCTTC. It codes for CSVRGGMEGYTF.

This rearrangement joins TRBV7-8 to TRBJ2-7, with D perhaps assigned TRBD1 or TRBD2 (7 bases each). Trimming took 0 bases from V and 3 from J, leaving 15 bases between them. Germline V lookup: CDR1 SGHVS, CDR2 FQNEAQ. This CDR3 is 16 amino acids long. CDR3 region: CASSLARGGGSYEQYF. The CDR3 DNA follows: TGTGCCAGCAGCTTAGCCAGGGGGGGAGGGAGCTACGAGCAGTACTTC.

This clonotype was found many times. The rearrangement uses TRBV20-1 and TRBJ2-3; TRBD2 might be the D (6 bases). Per the germline V gene, CDR1 is DFQATT and CDR2 is SNEGSKA (reference sequence). The CDR3 consists of 15 residues. The V and J ends lost 6 bases and 5 bases respectively, with 21 bases between them. In nucleotides, the CDR3 is TGCAGTGCCGAAGGCCGGAGACTAGATGTAGATACGCAGTATTTT. It yields the protein CSAEGRRLDVDTQYF.

This clonotype occurred many times. V is TRBV20-1 and J is TRBJ2-5, with unresolved D. The V and J ends lost 1 base and 3 bases respectively, with 12 bases between them. Germline lookup yields CDR1 DFQATT and CDR2 SNEGSKA (reference sequence). The CDR3 contains 14 residues. The CDR3 spells CSARALLREETQYF. The CDR3 nucleotides read TGCAGTGCTAGAGCCCTACTACGGGAAGAGACCCAGTACTTC.

This clonotype occurred many times. The chain employs TRBV30 and TRBJ2-7, with TRBD1 matching 8 bases. The CDR3 length is 13 residues. Per the germline V gene, CDR1 is GTSNPN and CDR2 is SVGIG (reference sequence). Trimming cost V 6 bases and J 5 bases; bases outside gene matches: 9. CDR3 bases: TGTGCCTGCCGTAACCGACAGGGGAACGAGCAGTACTTC. This codes for CACRNRQGNEQYF.

With regard to this clonotype: A much larger clone lies a single base off, so this may be a read error. CDR3 protein: CAISATGLNNEKLFF. The CDR3 nucleotides read TGTGCCATCAGCGCTACAGGGTTAAATAATGAAAAACTGTTTTTT. The chain is built from TRBV6-4 and TRBJ1-4; D possibly corresponds to TRBD1 (6 bases). Germline V lookup: CDR1 MRHNA, CDR2 SNTAGT. CDR3 length: 15 amino acids. V was pared by 10 bases and J by 4 bases, with 19 bases between.

This clonotype was found many times. The V gene is TRBV7-8, the J gene TRBJ2-7; no clear D gene. The CDR3 is 12 residues long. With 6 bases removed from V and 5 bases from J, the gap between germline ends came to 11 bases. Germline-derived CDR1 and CDR2 are SGHVS and FQNEAQ. The CDR3 nucleotides are TGTGCCAGCAGTTTTAGTGGCCACGAGCAGTACTTC. Encoded protein: CASSFSGHEQYF.

The CDR3 DNA reads as TGTGCTAACCTCAGGGGAACCCTCCAAGAGACCCAGTACTTC. It encodes CANLRGTLQETQYF. The chain combines TRBV24-1 with TRBJ2-5; D is perhaps TRBD1 (6 bases). The CDR3 has 14 residues. Germline CDR1 reads KGHDR; CDR2 reads SFDVKD.

With respect to this clonotype: At one of its ends the junction is not consistent with the germline gene, which may arise from a read error. The chain uses TRBV29-1 and TRBJ1-2, with D maybe TRBD1 (6 bases). Per germline, CDR1 SQVTM and CDR2 ANQGSEA. The CDR3 has 19 residues. For the CDR3, the DNA is TGCAGCGTTGAAGGTCGGGGGTCCGGGACAAAATCAGCTAACTATGGCTACCCCTTC. It codes for CSVEGRGSGTKSANYGYPF.